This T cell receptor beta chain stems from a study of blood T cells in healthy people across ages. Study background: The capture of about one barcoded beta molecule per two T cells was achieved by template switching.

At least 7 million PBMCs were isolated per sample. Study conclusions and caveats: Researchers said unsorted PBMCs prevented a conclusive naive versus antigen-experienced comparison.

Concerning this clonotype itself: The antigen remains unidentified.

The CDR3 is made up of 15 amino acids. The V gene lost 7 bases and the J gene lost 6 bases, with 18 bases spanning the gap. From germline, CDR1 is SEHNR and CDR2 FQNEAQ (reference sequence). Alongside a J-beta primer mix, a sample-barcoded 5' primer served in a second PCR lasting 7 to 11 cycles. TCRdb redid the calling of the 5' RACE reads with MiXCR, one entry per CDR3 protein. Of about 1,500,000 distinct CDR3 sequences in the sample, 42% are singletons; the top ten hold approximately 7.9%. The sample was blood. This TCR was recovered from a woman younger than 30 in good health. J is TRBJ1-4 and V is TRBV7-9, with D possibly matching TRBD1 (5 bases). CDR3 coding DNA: TGTGCCAGCACCAAGGGTGGGGCGGCGTATGAAAAACTGTTTTTT. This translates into CASTKGGAAYEKLFF.